This paragraph reports one T cell receptor beta chain. Its antigen remains unidentified. This record comes from a study of cytomegalovirus exposure and HLA in healthy donors. Study details: Drawn from HLA-typed donors, about 85 million unique TCRs were held in an early data release.

The PCR made use of 60 Vbeta and 13 Jbeta primers. Some clones are missing from TCRdb's copy, which holds only in-frame ones; the method was immunoSEQ multiplex PCR. There are around 88,000 clones in the sample; about 74% occur only once, and around 1.8% lies in the top ten. Trimming at V came to 3 bases and at J to 9 bases, leaving 0 bases not matched to a gene. Germline V gives CDR1 MNHEY, CDR2 SMNVEV (reference sequence). CDR3 length: 12 amino acids. Findings and caveats of the study: Because they were indistinguishable, some V segments, including TRBV6-2 and TRBV6-3, were excluded. Associated with cytomegalovirus, according to the listing, were 150 to 200 TCR beta chains. For most subjects, TCR beta sequences were reported to predict HLA-A and HLA-B alleles with accuracy.

Specimen: PBMCs. This sequence joins TRBV27 and TRBJ2-1, with 9 bases matching TRBD2. This receptor was obtained from a male donor in good health and CMV-seronegative. For the CDR3, the DNA is TGTGCCAGCAGTTTGACTAGCGGTGAGCAGTTCTTC. This translates into CASSLTSGEQFF.